Each of the 21 T cell receptor beta chains below was sequenced from the same sample in a study of CD8 T cells in ankylosing spondylitis. Notes on the study in general: The study identified a TCR beta motif of under ten highly homologous variants that appeared characteristic of ankylosing spondylitis blood.

TCRdb re-called the 5' RACE reads through MiXCR, storing one row per CDR3 protein. There are some 840,000 distinct CDR3 sequences in the sample; about 12% occur only once, and about 0.49% lies in the top ten. These receptors' antigens are unknown. Sequencing was done on a sample of blood, either unsorted or a sorted T cell fraction (not recorded which). These receptors all stem from a male donor with ankylosing spondylitis.

This clonotype was recorded many times. The chain carries TRBV5-1 and TRBJ1-5, with D uncertain. The length of the CDR3 is 15 residues. The V gene lost 3 bases and the J gene lost 3 bases, with 13 bases spanning the gap. The germline V gene encodes CDR1 SGHRS and CDR2 YFSETQ. CDR3 sequence: CASSSAPGHNQPQHF. For the CDR3, the DNA is TGCGCCAGCAGCTCGGCTCCGGGTCACAATCAGCCCCAGCATTTT.

A few counts support this clonotype. The rearrangement uses TRBV24-1 and TRBJ2-1, with no clear D. The germline CDR1 and CDR2 sequences are KGHDR and SFDVKD. V was pared by 4 bases and J by 3 bases, with 18 bases between. The CDR3 totals 17 residues. CDR3 region: CATSDSVSLFDYNEQFF. Here the CDR3 DNA reads TGTGCCACCAGTGACTCCGTTAGCCTATTCGACTACAATGAGCAGTTCTTC.

This clonotype appeared many times. The V and J genes are TRBV7-2 and TRBJ1-1, with TRBD1 identical over 7 bases. This CDR3 region has 14 residues. The trim removed 4 bases at V and 0 bases at J, leaving 2 bases unmatched. CDR1 and CDR2 (germline): SGHTA, FQGNSA. Here the CDR3 DNA reads TGTGCCAGCAGCTGGGACAGCCTGAACACTGAAGCTTTCTTT. Its protein is CASSWDSLNTEAFF. Supplemented by reference TRBV7-2 and TRBJ1-1, the full variable domain reads GAGVSQSPSNKVTEKGKDVELRCDPISGHTALYWYRQSLGQGLEFLIYFQGNSAPDKSGLPSDRFSAERTGGSVSTLTIQRTQQEDSAVYLCASSWDSLNTEAFFGQGTRLTVV.

This clonotype appeared a few times. The chain is built from TRBV29-1 and TRBJ1-2; 9 nucleotides align to TRBD1. The CDR3 length is 13 residues. V shed 2 bases, J shed 7 bases, and the junction held 5 bases outside the gene matches. Germline CDR1 and CDR2: SQVTM and ANQGSEA. CDR3 sequence (DNA): TGCAGCGTTGAAAGGGACAGGGATTCTGGCTACACCTTC. Amino acid sequence: CSVERDRDSGYTF.

The CDR3: CSAWGGGGSSYNEQFF. The CDR3 coding sequence is TGCAGCGCCTGGGGGGGAGGCGGTAGCTCCTACAATGAGCAGTTCTTC. The V gene is TRBV29-1, the J gene TRBJ2-1, with TRBD2 identical over 7 bases. Germline assignment: CDR1 SQVTM and CDR2 ANQGSEA. The CDR3 consists of 16 residues. The V gene end was trimmed by 7 bases and the J gene end by 0 bases; junction bases not matched to a gene: 12.

The sample holds many counts of this clonotype. The genes are TRBV7-8 and TRBJ2-7; D unclear. The CDR3 loop spans 12 amino acids. V was trimmed by 6 bases and J by 3 bases, leaving 9 bases between them. Per germline, CDR1 SGHVS and CDR2 FQNEAQ. CDR3 loop: CASSAAYYEQYF. The CDR3, as DNA: TGTGCCAGCAGTGCTGCCTACTACGAGCAGTACTTC. The full variable domain, its missing parts supplied by reference TRBV7-8 and TRBJ2-7, is GAGVSQSPRYKVAKRGQDVALRCDPISGHVSLFWYQQALGQGPEFLTYFQNEAQLDKSGLPSDRFFAERPEGSVSTLKIQRTQQEDSAVYLCASSAAYYEQYFGPGTRLTVT.

The gene calls are TRBV6-1 and TRBJ2-2; weak D call: TRBD1 (5 bases). V dropped 6 bases and J dropped 0 bases, with 11 bases sitting between them. Germline values: CDR1 MNHNS, CDR2 SASEGT. CDR3 length equals 15 residues. The CDR3 sequence is CASSQQVTNTGELFF. CDR3 bases: TGTGCCAGCAGCCAACAGGTTACGAACACCGGGGAGCTGTTTTTT.

This clonotype occurred a few times. The rearrangement uses TRBV10-1 and TRBJ2-3; the D is unclear. Per the germline V gene, CDR1 is WNHNN and CDR2 is SYGVQD (reference sequence). The CDR3 is 13 amino acids. The V end lost 5 bases, the J end lost 3 bases, and 9 bases lay between the germline ends. CDR3 nucleotides: TGCGCCAGCAGTAGGCAGCTGACAGATACGCAGTATTTT. It encodes CASSRQLTDTQYF.

The rearrangement joins TRBV10-3 to TRBJ2-5; D possibly corresponds to TRBD1 (6 bases). Trimming removed 6 bases from V and 3 bases from J, with 14 bases in between. This CDR3 has 14 residues. Per germline, CDR1 ENHRY and CDR2 SYGVKD. CDR3 sequence reads: CAISDRLMEETQYF. In DNA, the CDR3 is TGTGCCATCAGCGACAGGTTAATGGAAGAGACCCAGTACTTC.

The chain joins TRBV6-5 to TRBJ2-7; 8 bases agree with TRBD1. The CDR3 covers 15 residues. V was clipped by 4 bases and J by 3 bases; unmatched bases: 8. Germline CDR1 is MNHEY and CDR2 is SVGAGI. The CDR3 DNA sequence: TGTGCCAGCAGTTCCCTCGGGACAGGCGTCTACGAGCAGTACTTC. Translating it yields CASSSLGTGVYEQYF.

This clonotype was observed at least ten times. This chain connects TRBV5-1 to TRBJ2-7, with no clear D. V lost 3 bases to trimming and J lost 4 bases, with 17 bases between them. This CDR3 region has 15 residues. The germline gives CDR1 SGHRS, CDR2 YFSETQ. Here the CDR3 DNA reads TGCGCCAGCAGCTCGAAGGGATCAATGTTGTACGAGCAGTACTTC. This codes for CASSSKGSMLYEQYF.

This clonotype appeared many times. V is TRBV27 and J is TRBJ2-7; 7 nucleotides align to TRBD1. CDR3 size: 14 residues. Germline V gives CDR1 MNHEY, CDR2 SMNVEV (reference sequence). Trimming cost V 5 bases and J 2 bases; bases outside gene matches: 6. CDR3 amino acids: CASSAWTGTYEQYF. The CDR3 bases are TGTGCCAGCAGTGCTTGGACAGGAACCTACGAGCAGTACTTC.

This clonotype was counted at least ten times. The V call is TRBV5-1, the J call TRBJ2-2; the D is unclear. This CDR3 has 13 amino acids. The germline V gene has CDR1 SGHRS and CDR2 YFSETQ. The V gene lost 0 bases and the J gene lost 4 bases, with 4 bases spanning the gap. The CDR3 coding sequence is TGCGCCAGCAGCTTGGGCTTCACCGGGGAGCTGTTTTTT. Translating gives CASSLGFTGELFF.

The chain links TRBV6-1 to TRBJ1-1; D not resolved. The germline gives CDR1 MNHNS, CDR2 SASEGT. The CDR3 has 13 amino acids. Trimming pared 8 bases from V and 4 bases from J, leaving 14 bases between. CDR3 amino acids: CASGQWSGTEAFF. DNA of the CDR3: TGTGCCAGCGGGCAATGGAGTGGCACTGAAGCTTTCTTT.

This clonotype was detected ten times or more. V gene TRBV7-3 combines with J gene TRBJ1-5; D gene unclear. CDR3 size: 14 residues. Trimming removed 0 bases from V and 3 bases from J, with 6 bases in between. The germline CDR1 and CDR2 sequences are SGHTA and FQGTGA. The CDR3 sequence: CASSLTGLNQPQHF. The CDR3 DNA is TGTGCCAGCAGCTTAACAGGCCTCAATCAGCCCCAGCATTTT.

This clonotype was seen more than once but under ten times. The CDR3 coding sequence is TGTGCCAGCAGCCGCGGGACGACCGATGGCTACACCTTC. Residues: CASSRGTTDGYTF. This rearrangement joins TRBV16 to TRBJ1-2; a possible D gene is TRBD1 (5 bases). The V and J ends lost 4 bases and 6 bases respectively, with 12 bases between them. CDR1 KGHSY and CDR2 FQNENV come from the germline V gene. The CDR3 runs to 13 residues.

This clonotype has at least ten counts. This chain uses TRBV11-1 with TRBJ1-1; D unresolved. The CDR3 consists of 15 residues. Germline values: CDR1 SGHAT, CDR2 FQDESV (reference sequence). V was trimmed by 8 bases and J by 0 bases, leaving 16 bases between them. The CDR3 coding sequence is TGTGCCAGCTCATTTGGGAGGACCATGAACACTGAAGCTTTCTTT. It translates to CASSFGRTMNTEAFF.

The chain employs TRBV4-1 and TRBJ2-2; TRBD2 aligns across 7 bases. The V segment lost 3 bases and the J segment 7 bases; nucleotides outside the gene matches: 5. The CDR3 loop spans 14 amino acids. CDR1 is MGHRA, CDR2 YSYEKL, per germline. In DNA, the CDR3 is TGCGCCAGCAGCCAGCGGGAGAGCGACGGGGAGCTGTTTTTT. Protein sequence: CASSQRESDGELFF.

The V call is TRBV24-1, the J call TRBJ2-7, with TRBD2 identical over 7 bases. The CDR3 covers 13 residues. V shed 5 bases, J shed 5 bases, and the junction held 5 bases outside the gene matches. The germline V gene has CDR1 KGHDR and CDR2 SFDVKD. In DNA, the CDR3 is TGTGCCACCAGTGGGCGGGAGCCTGACGAGCAGTACTTC. Amino acid sequence: CATSGREPDEQYF.

This clonotype was found a few times. The chain employs TRBV6-5 and TRBJ2-2; D is unresolved. The CDR3 sequence is 12 residues long. Trimming cost V 6 bases and J 4 bases, with 6 bases left between them. Per germline, CDR1 MNHEY and CDR2 SVGAGI. CDR3 bases: TGTGCCAGCAGGGGCCTCACCGGGGAGCTGTTTTTT. Its protein is CASRGLTGELFF.

The J gene is TRBJ2-3, the V gene TRBV5-1, with TRBD1 identical over 7 bases. Losses at the gene ends were 7 bases for V and 1 base for J; bases not matched to a gene: 9. The CDR3 spans 15 residues. CDR1 is SGHRS and CDR2 is YFSETQ in the germline V gene. The chain's CDR3 is CASLKDRSRTDTQYF. Here the CDR3 DNA reads TGCGCCAGCCTGAAGGACAGGAGCCGCACAGATACGCAGTATTTT.